This T cell receptor (beta chain) was recovered during a study of blood T cells in healthy people across ages. All donors came from Russia, were Caucasian and healthy, and spanned ages about 6 to 90. This CDR3 region has 16 residues. V gave up 0 bases and J gave up 4 bases; unmatched junction bases: 7. Per germline, CDR1 SGHRS and CDR2 YFSETQ. This clonotype was seen only a few times. Its antigen is currently unknown. Findings and caveats of the study: Strong correlation linked observed beta diversity and percent naive T cells. Per million T cells, the diversity of TCR beta decreased roughly linearly as age advanced. Estimates drawn from one million T cells were deemed to understate diversity.

A second 7 to 11 cycle PCR used barcoded and J-beta primers. MiXCR, run by TCRdb on the 5' RACE reads, gives a single entry per CDR3 protein. The profile covers 850,000 to 1,000,000 distinct CDR3 sequences, with just over 50% appearing a single time and about a fifth taken by the ten largest. The chain recombines TRBV5-1 with TRBJ1-5; TRBD1 matches at 7 bases. The TCR comes from a woman aged 60 to 75 in good health. The sample was blood. In DNA form, the CDR3 reads TGCGCCAGCAGCTTGGGGTACGGACAGGTAAATCAGCCCCAGCATTTT. Its translation is CASSLGYGQVNQPQHF.